Shown below are 17 T cell receptor beta chains from a single sample sequenced in a study of neurological immune-mediated disorders. In TCRdb, the 5' RACE reads were re-called with MiXCR into one record per CDR3 protein. The sample holds about 50,000 distinct CDR3 sequences, 10% to 13% seen once. Sequencing was carried out using PBMCs. The origin of the receptors is an older man with HTLV-1-associated myelopathy (HAM/TSP).

This clonotype came up many times. This sequence joins TRBV18 and TRBJ1-5, with D maybe TRBD1 (5 bases). This CDR3 has 13 residues. The V end was cut by 6 bases, the J end by 7 bases, with 13 bases between. Germline CDR1 is KGHSH and CDR2 is LQKENI. The CDR3 nucleotides are TGTGCCAGCTCTCCAGGGCTTGGGCAGCCCCAGCATTTT. Its protein is CASSPGLGQPQHF.

At least ten counts were recorded for this clonotype. The chain is built from TRBV24-1 and TRBJ2-2; no firm D call. The CDR3 loop spans 13 amino acids. CDR1 KGHDR and CDR2 SFDVKD come from the germline V gene. Trimming stripped 7 bases from V and 4 bases from J, with 9 bases between. The CDR3 DNA reads as TGTGCCACCAGCCTGACGAGCACCGGGGAGCTGTTTTTT. This encodes CATSLTSTGELFF.

This clonotype was observed at least ten times. The chain couples TRBV5-1 to TRBJ2-3, with 10 bases identical to TRBD2. The trim removed 5 bases at V and 0 bases at J, leaving 3 bases unmatched. The germline V gene encodes CDR1 SGHRS and CDR2 YFSETQ. This CDR3 spans 15 amino acids. CDR3 bases: TGCGCCAGCAGAACTAGCGGGATGAGCACAGATACGCAGTATTTT. It encodes CASRTSGMSTDTQYF.

This clonotype was detected many times. The gene calls are TRBV18 and TRBJ1-6, with D maybe TRBD1 (6 bases). The length of the CDR3 is 14 residues. Germline assignment: CDR1 KGHSH and CDR2 LQKENI. V lost 6 bases and J lost 7, with 13 bases in between. This CDR3 is CASSLDRSNSPLHF. Written as DNA, the CDR3 is TGTGCCAGCTCGTTGGACAGAAGCAATTCACCCCTCCACTTT. Full variable domain (missing parts from reference TRBV18 and TRBJ1-6): NAGVMQNPRHLVRRRGQEARLRCSPMKGHSHVYWYRQLPEEGLKFMVYLQKENIIDESGMPKERFSAEFPKEGPSILRIQQVVRGDSAAYFCASSLDRSNSPLHFGNGTRLTVT.

The rearrangement joins TRBV7-8 to TRBJ2-1; no firm D call. Germline CDR1 is SGHVS and CDR2 is FQNEAQ. V lost 1 base and J lost 5, with 9 bases in between. This CDR3 contains 14 residues. The CDR3 DNA sequence: TGTGCCAGCAGCTTAGTTTCAAGGAACAATGAGCAGTTCTTC. It translates to CASSLVSRNNEQFF.

This clonotype occurred once. V gene TRBV10-3 combines with J gene TRBJ2-7, with 13 positions matching TRBD2. With V trimmed by 6 bases and J by 4 bases, 6 bases remained unmatched. CDR3 size: 15 residues. CDR1 and CDR2 from the germline V gene are ENHRY and SYGVKD. CDR3 DNA sequence: TGTGCCATCAGGGGACTAGCGGGGACTGCGTACGAGCAGTACTTC. It yields the protein CAIRGLAGTAYEQYF.

This clonotype was detected many times. The chain carries TRBV20-1 and TRBJ1-2; TRBD1 matches at 10 bases. This CDR3 has 15 amino acids. CDR1 DFQATT and CDR2 SNEGSKA come from the germline V gene (reference sequence). The J segment lost 7 bases and the V segment lost 5 bases, leaving 13 bases of the junction unmatched. The CDR3 here is CSAPDRGRFRGGYTF. CDR3 in DNA: TGCAGTGCTCCCGACAGGGGGCGTTTTCGAGGTGGCTACACCTTC.

This chain joins TRBV27 and TRBJ2-1; 13 bases align to TRBD2. CDR1 and CDR2 (germline): MNHEY, SMNVEV (reference sequence). V lost 2 bases to trimming and J lost 8 bases; unmatched junction nucleotides: 9. This CDR3 comprises 17 residues. The CDR3 loop reads CASSLGLGTSGTHEQFF. CDR3 DNA sequence: TGTGCCAGCAGTTTAGGACTAGGGACTAGCGGGACGCATGAGCAGTTCTTC.

This clonotype was counted ten times or more. This chain joins TRBV7-6 and TRBJ2-2, with a weak D call TRBD1 (5 bases). V was shortened by 1 base and J by 4 bases, with 7 bases between the two germline ends. Germline values: CDR1 SGHVS, CDR2 FNYEAQ. The CDR3 runs to 14 residues. The CDR3 coding sequence is TGTGCCAGCAGCTTAGGACAGCTCACCGGGGAGCTGTTTTTT. Its protein is CASSLGQLTGELFF.

This clonotype was recorded many times. This sequence joins TRBV5-1 and TRBJ2-3, with D tentatively TRBD1 (6 bases). The V end was cut by 6 bases, the J end by 2 bases, with 10 bases between. CDR1 and CDR2 from the germline V gene are SGHRS and YFSETQ. This CDR3 is built from 13 residues. The CDR3 sequence: CASTRGHTDTQYF. The CDR3 nucleotides are TGCGCCAGCACTAGGGGACACACAGATACGCAGTATTTT.

Ten or more counts support this clonotype. CDR3 DNA sequence: TGTGCCAGCAGTGCCGTAAGCACAGATACGCAGTATTTT. It yields the protein CASSAVSTDTQYF. The chain recombines TRBV25-1 with TRBJ2-3; no firm D call. V lost 4 bases and J lost 0, with 5 bases in between. The CDR3 runs 13 residues. Germline CDR1 reads MGHDK; CDR2 reads SYGVNS. The whole variable domain, filled in from reference TRBV25-1 and TRBJ2-3, reads EADIYQTPRYLVIGTGKKITLECSQTMGHDKMYWYQQDPGMELHLIHYSYGVNSTEKGDLSSESTVSRIRTEHFPLTLESARPSHTSQYLCASSAVSTDTQYFGPGTRLTVL.

This clonotype was found many times. V is TRBV6-5 and J is TRBJ2-1; TRBD2 agrees at 8 bases. V shed 1 base and J 5 bases; nucleotides not matched to a gene: 7. This CDR3 is built from 16 residues. Germline loops: CDR1 MNHEY, CDR2 SVGAGI. CDR3 sequence (DNA): TGTGCCAGCAGTTACTTTCCGGTACTAGCGGACAATGAGCAGTTCTTC. Its translation: CASSYFPVLADNEQFF.

In regard to this clonotype: An end of the junction differs from the germline gene, which may be a read error. The chain links TRBV12-3 or TRBV12-4 to TRBJ2-7, with 13 bases lining up with TRBD2. The CDR3 is 14 residues long. The CDR3 region is CANAGTSGTYEQYF. CDR3 DNA sequence: TGTGCCAACGCGGGGACTAGCGGGACCTACGAGCAGTACTTT.

This clonotype was observed many times. J is TRBJ2-2 and V is TRBV5-6; D gene ambiguous. Germline CDR1 and CDR2: SGHDT and YYEEEE. V gave up 0 bases and J gave up 0 bases, with 9 bases separating them. This CDR3 is built from 16 residues. In DNA, the CDR3 is TGTGCCAGCAGCTTGGTTGGCAGATCGAACACCGGGGAGCTGTTTTTT. Its translation: CASSLVGRSNTGELFF.

A note on this clonotype: A much larger clone lies a single base off, so this may be a read error. V gene TRBV20-1 combines with J gene TRBJ2-7; TRBD1 matches 9 bases. Germline values: CDR1 DFQATT, CDR2 SNEGSKA (reference sequence). This CDR3 is built from 14 residues. The ends lost 2 bases at V and 6 bases at J; junction bases unmatched: 8. In DNA, the CDR3 is TGCAGTGCTAGATCCGTGACAGGGGGGCGCGAGCAGTACTTC. Translated, it gives CSARSVTGGREQYF.

This clonotype was seen ten or more times. The chain joins TRBV24-1 to TRBJ2-1, with unresolved D. Germline V lookup: CDR1 KGHDR, CDR2 SFDVKD. This CDR3 has 12 residues. Trimming took off 6 bases at V and 7 bases at J, with 9 bases between the two ends. CDR3 amino acids: CATSLGSNEQFF. The DNA for the CDR3 is TGTGCCACCAGTCTCGGATCTAATGAGCAGTTCTTC.

This clonotype was recorded many times. The CDR3 sequence: CASSYSLAGAYEQYF. The CDR3 coding sequence is TGTGCCAGCAGTTACTCTCTAGCGGGAGCCTACGAGCAGTACTTC. The chain uses TRBV6-6 and TRBJ2-7; 10 bases agree with TRBD2. The CDR3 has 15 residues. Germline V gives CDR1 MNHNY, CDR2 SVGAGI (reference sequence). Trimming took 0 bases from V and 2 from J; bases not matched to a gene: 1.